Below are 24 T cell receptor beta chains sequenced from a single sample in a study of early T cells in non-severe SARS-CoV-2 infection. Via MiXCR, TCRdb re-called the 5' RACE reads, giving one row per CDR3 protein. The table shows under 70,000 distinct CDR3 sequences, with over 9.5% occurring only once. The sample consisted of whole blood. These receptors came from an adult who was a healthcare worker with PCR-confirmed SARS-CoV-2 infection or an uninfected control (not recorded which).

This clonotype turned up a few times. The chain employs TRBV29-1 and TRBJ2-7; 7 nucleotides agree with TRBD2. Per the germline V gene, CDR1 is SQVTM and CDR2 is ANQGSEA. V lost 5 bases and J lost 6; bases outside the gene matches: 13. This CDR3 comprises 14 residues. Written as DNA, the CDR3 is TGCAGCGTTATCCTCTTGACTAGCTCGCGCGAGCAGTACTTC. Encoded protein: CSVILLTSSREQYF.

This clonotype has at least ten counts. This sequence joins TRBV4-3 and TRBJ2-7; TRBD1 matches 8 bases. V gave up 0 bases and J gave up 3 bases; unmatched junction bases: 4. The germline V gene has CDR1 LGHNA and CDR2 YSLEER. The CDR3 spans 15 residues. The CDR3 loop reads CASSQDWTGNYEQYF. For the CDR3, the DNA is TGCGCCAGCAGCCAAGATTGGACAGGGAACTACGAGCAGTACTTC.

V gene TRBV5-1 combines with J gene TRBJ2-3; 8 nucleotides match TRBD1. Germline trimming cut 6 bases from V and 4 bases from J; bases unmatched to any gene: 7. Looked up from germline, CDR1 is SGHRS and CDR2 is YFSETQ. This CDR3 is 14 amino acids long. CDR3: CASTMDRVADTQYF. The CDR3 region has the DNA TGCGCCAGCACCATGGACAGGGTCGCAGATACGCAGTATTTT.

This rearrangement joins TRBV20-1 to TRBJ2-7; 8 nucleotides match TRBD2. This CDR3 is 14 amino acids long. Germline CDR1 reads DFQATT; CDR2 reads SNEGSKA (reference sequence). V shed 6 bases, J shed 2 bases, and the junction held 9 bases outside the gene matches. DNA for the CDR3: TGCAGTGCCCCAGTTGGTAGCGGGGCCTACGAGCAGTACTTC. Translated, it gives CSAPVGSGAYEQYF.

This clonotype was counted at least ten times. J is TRBJ1-4 and V is TRBV7-2, with TRBD1 matching 7 bases. V was pared by 2 bases and J by 7 bases, with 4 bases of the junction left unmatched. CDR1 is SGHTA, CDR2 FQGNSA, per germline. This CDR3 spans 14 amino acids. CDR3 amino acids: CASSLRQGSEKLFF. DNA for the CDR3: TGTGCCAGCAGCTTACGACAGGGAAGTGAAAAACTGTTTTTT.

This clonotype was detected a few times. This chain uses TRBV29-1 with TRBJ1-4; D is possibly TRBD1 (5 bases). Trimming removed 7 bases from V and 4 bases from J, with 13 bases in between. CDR3 size: 13 residues. The germline V gene has CDR1 SQVTM and CDR2 ANQGSEA. The CDR3 sequence: CSAEEGVNEKLFF. CDR3 bases: TGCAGCGCTGAGGAAGGGGTTAATGAAAAACTGTTTTTT.

The CDR3 reads CASSLFKSPYEQYF. The CDR3 DNA follows: TGTGCCAGCAGTTTATTTAAATCTCCCTACGAGCAGTACTTC. The V and J genes are TRBV27 and TRBJ2-7, with D hard to call. Germline V CDR1 and CDR2: MNHEY, SMNVEV (reference sequence). CDR3 length: 14 residues. V was trimmed by 1 base and J by 2 bases, leaving 9 bases between them.

V and J are TRBV1 and TRBJ2-3. TRBV1 is assigned pseudogene status. The CDR3 has 11 residues. In nucleotides, the CDR3 is TGCACCAGCAGCCTAGCAGATACGCAGTATTTT. This translates into CTSSLADTQYF.

The chain couples TRBV11-2 to TRBJ2-7; D perhaps matches TRBD1 (5 bases). Germline CDR1 is SGHAT and CDR2 is FQNNGV. The CDR3 totals 12 residues. Trimming removed 5 bases from V and 3 bases from J, with 8 bases in between. CDR3: CASSIRVYEQYF. CDR3 nucleotides: TGTGCCAGCAGCATCAGGGTCTACGAGCAGTACTTC.

This clonotype was seen a few times. The V gene is TRBV5-6, the J gene TRBJ1-2; D unclear. The CDR3 runs to 14 residues. The V end lost 5 bases, the J end lost 4 bases, and 15 bases lay between the germline ends. The germline gives CDR1 SGHDT, CDR2 YYEEEE. As DNA, the CDR3 is TGTGCCAGCAGTATGATTGGGAATTCCTATGGCTACACCTTC. Translated, it gives CASSMIGNSYGYTF.

This clonotype was seen many times. The rearrangement uses TRBV7-9 and TRBJ2-1; D is perhaps TRBD1 (6 bases). CDR3 length: 13 amino acids. The V end was cut by 6 bases, the J end by 7 bases, with 13 bases between. CDR1 and CDR2 from the germline V gene are SEHNR and FQNEAQ (reference sequence). CDR3 amino acids: CASSPARGNEQFF. The CDR3 nucleotides are TGTGCCAGCAGTCCAGCGAGGGGGAATGAGCAGTTCTTC.

This rearrangement joins TRBV9 to TRBJ1-2; TRBD1 might be the D (5 bases). In germline, CDR1 is SGDLS, CDR2 YYNGEE. CDR3 length: 13 amino acids. V dropped 5 bases and J dropped 3 bases, with 11 bases sitting between them. This CDR3 reads CASSNTGYYGYTF. The DNA of the CDR3 is TGTGCCAGCAGTAATACAGGATACTATGGCTACACCTTC.

This clonotype came up many times. The V call is TRBV10-3, the J call TRBJ2-1, with D maybe TRBD2 (6 bases). The germline V and J ends were trimmed by 8 bases and 3 bases, with 11 bases remaining between them. CDR3 length: 13 residues. Germline CDR1 ENHRY, CDR2 SYGVKD. The CDR3, as DNA: TGTGCCATCGGGCGGGATAACTACAATGAGCAGTTCTTC. It encodes CAIGRDNYNEQFF.

This clonotype has a count of ten or more. For the CDR3, the DNA is TGTGCCACCGGGACAGGGACATCCTACGAGCAGTACTTC. It is translated as CATGTGTSYEQYF. The chain employs TRBV24-1 and TRBJ2-7; 9 bases map to TRBD1. CDR1 is KGHDR and CDR2 is SFDVKD in the germline V gene. The CDR3 consists of 13 residues. Germline trimming cut 9 bases from V and 1 base from J; bases unmatched to any gene: 3.

The V gene is TRBV11-2, the J gene TRBJ2-3; D is unresolved. The germline V and J ends were trimmed by 3 bases and 4 bases, with 8 bases remaining between them. The CDR3 sequence is 13 residues long. CDR1 SGHAT and CDR2 FQNNGV come from the germline V gene. The CDR3 nucleotides read TGTGCCAGCAGCTTGCCTGGCCCAGATACGCAGTATTTT. Its translation: CASSLPGPDTQYF.

This clonotype was detected ten times or more. The gene calls are TRBV4-1 and TRBJ1-4; D ambiguous. The V gene lost 4 bases and the J gene lost 0 bases, with 9 bases spanning the gap. From germline, CDR1 is MGHRA and CDR2 YSYEKL. The CDR3 consists of 15 residues. The CDR3 protein is CASSPQAATNEKLFF. The CDR3 DNA sequence: TGCGCCAGCAGCCCCCAGGCAGCAACTAATGAAAAACTGTTTTTT.

The gene calls are TRBV29-1 and TRBJ1-1; D is unclear. CDR1 SQVTM and CDR2 ANQGSEA come from the germline V gene. The CDR3 length is 13 residues. The CDR3: CSGIFTVNTEAFF. CDR3 DNA: TGCAGTGGAATATTCACAGTGAACACTGAAGCTTTCTTT.

In this sample, this clonotype turned up a few times. The chain uses TRBV7-2 and TRBJ2-3; tentative D call: TRBD2 (6 bases). The germline V and J ends were trimmed by 6 bases and 0 bases, with 10 bases remaining between them. This CDR3 has 14 amino acids. Germline values: CDR1 SGHTA, CDR2 FQGNSA. CDR3 coding DNA: TGTGCCAGCAGACCTGGGACTAGCACAGATACGCAGTATTTT. It yields the protein CASRPGTSTDTQYF.

This clonotype was observed at least ten times. This rearrangement joins TRBV6-2 or TRBV6-3 to TRBJ1-1; D unresolved. Germline V lookup: CDR1 MNHEY, CDR2 SVGEGT. The CDR3 is 12 amino acids. The V end lost 7 bases, the J end lost 10 bases, and 16 bases lay between the germline ends. The CDR3 DNA reads as TGTGCCAGCACTATTATACCCCCGGGAGCTTTCTTT. This codes for CASTIIPPGAFF.

The J gene is TRBJ1-5, the V gene TRBV10-2; D gene unclear. Trimming took off 8 bases at V and 9 bases at J, with 11 bases between the two ends. CDR1 and CDR2 from the germline V gene are WSHSY and SAAADI. CDR3 length equals 11 residues. The CDR3 sequence: CASGQSRPQHF. CDR3 DNA sequence: TGCGCCAGCGGCCAGAGTCGGCCCCAGCATTTT.

This clonotype has a count of ten or more. The chain recombines TRBV2 with TRBJ1-4; D is undetermined. Germline-derived CDR1 and CDR2 are SNHLY and FYNNEI. This CDR3 region has 13 residues. V dropped 7 bases and J dropped 0 bases, with 6 bases sitting between them. DNA for the CDR3: TGTGCCAGCAAAACTGCAACTAATGAAAAACTGTTTTTT. Translated, it gives CASKTATNEKLFF.

This clonotype was detected ten times or more. V and J are TRBV3-1 and TRBJ1-1; no firm D call. Trimming left V 4 bases short and J 4 bases short, with 10 bases between. CDR1 and CDR2 (germline): LGHDT, YNNKEL (reference sequence). CDR3 length: 13 amino acids. In DNA form, the CDR3 reads TGTGCCAGCAGCCCGTGGGCGGGCACTGAAGCTTTCTTT. Protein: CASSPWAGTEAFF. Filled out from reference TRBV3-1 and TRBJ1-1, the complete variable domain reads DTAVSQTPKYLVTQMGNDKSIKCEQNLGHDTMYWYKQDSKKFLKIMFSYNNKELIINETVPNRFSPKSPDKAHLNLHINSLELGDSAVYFCASSPWAGTEAFFGQGTRLTVV.

This clonotype is medium-sized (0.01 to 0.1%) by share. The chain uses TRBV6-6 and TRBJ2-7, with a tentative D call TRBD1 (5 bases). V was shortened by 0 bases and J by 3 bases, with 9 bases between the two germline ends. CDR3 length equals 14 residues. CDR1 and CDR2 (germline): MNHNY, SVGAGI (reference sequence). In nucleotides, the CDR3 is TGTGCCAGCAGTTACTCCAGGGTATACTACGAGCAGTACTTC. Its translation is CASSYSRVYYEQYF.

This clonotype was recorded a few times. The chain carries TRBV3-1 and TRBJ1-1; a possible D gene is TRBD1 (5 bases). The CDR3 has 14 residues. V was pared by 3 bases and J by 5 bases, with 13 bases between. Germline CDR1 reads LGHDT; CDR2 reads YNNKEL (reference sequence). The CDR3: CASSQPGRGTEAFF. The CDR3 bases are TGTGCCAGCAGCCAGCCGGGCCGGGGGACTGAAGCTTTCTTT.